Each of the 17 T cell receptor beta chains below was sequenced from the same sample in a study of CD8+ T cells in alopecia areata. Extraction and reverse transcription of RNA yielded cDNA as the sequencing template. Sequencing was performed with immunoSEQ multiplex PCR; in TCRdb, only in-frame clones are kept and a portion is missing. This sample has some 150,000 clones; roughly 66% occur once, and the top ten carry approximately 10%. Source: CD8+ T cells sorted from blood, taken at week 0. The receptors shown here come from a human donor with alopecia areata.

A single count supports this clone. J is TRBJ1-1 and V is TRBV14; D possibly corresponds to TRBD1 (5 bases). Germline V CDR1 and CDR2: SGHDN, FVKESK. CDR3 size: 15 residues. The V and J ends lost 3 bases and 3 bases respectively, with 14 bases between them. The CDR3 sequence: CASSHRRGRDTEAFF. The DNA of the CDR3 is TGTGCCAGCAGCCACCGTCGGGGGAGGGACACTGAAGCTTTCTTT.

This clone was seen a single time. Other DNA sequences in the sample encode the same CDR3. This rearrangement joins TRBV4-1 to TRBJ2-7; D may be TRBD1 (6 bases). The CDR3 totals 13 residues. Germline V CDR1 and CDR2: MGHRA, YSYEKL. V lost 1 base to trimming and J lost 3 bases, with 7 bases between them. The CDR3 reads CASSQGGGYEQYF. The CDR3 DNA reads TGCGCCAGCAGCCAAGGAGGGGGCTACGAGCAGTACTTC.

This clone was observed at least ten times. The chain links TRBV4-1 to TRBJ2-7; TRBD2 might be the D (5 bases). Trimming shortened V by 3 bases and J by 2 bases, and 14 bases separated the two germline ends. CDR1 and CDR2 from the germline V gene are MGHRA and YSYEKL. The CDR3 has 15 residues. The CDR3 DNA reads TGCGCCAGCAGCCATACGACGGACTGGGCCTACGAGCAGTACTTC. Translating gives CASSHTTDWAYEQYF.

This clone came up once. The gene calls are TRBV25-1 and TRBJ1-1, with D possibly TRBD1 on 6 matching bases. The CDR3 extends over 13 amino acids. Trimming took 6 bases from V and 1 from J, leaving 9 bases between them. CDR1 and CDR2 (germline): MGHDK, SYGVNS. The CDR3 protein is CASRKGENTEAFF. CDR3 sequence (DNA): TGTGCCAGCAGGAAGGGGGAGAACACTGAAGCTTTCTTT.

The DNA for the CDR3 is TGTGCCAGCAGCGTTACGGGGGCTGAAGCTTTCTTT. Translating gives CASSVTGAEAFF. V is TRBV6-6 and J is TRBJ1-1, with a possible D match to TRBD1 (5 bases). The V and J ends lost 6 bases and 6 bases respectively, with 11 bases between them. The CDR3 extends over 12 amino acids. Germline V gives CDR1 MNHNY, CDR2 SVGAGI (reference sequence).

The V gene is TRBV5-1, the J gene TRBJ1-6, with D possibly being TRBD1 (6 bases). The ends were cut back, 0 bases at V and 8 bases at J, with 18 bases in the middle. The length of the CDR3 is 17 residues. Germline loops: CDR1 SGHRS, CDR2 YFSETQ. For the CDR3, the DNA is TGCGCCAGCAGCTTGGTGGCCGGGGGCGGGCCGTATTCACCCCTCCACTTT. It is translated as CASSLVAGGGPYSPLHF.

The rearrangement uses TRBV4-1 and TRBJ1-1; TRBD1 is a possible D gene (5 bases). This CDR3 is 16 amino acids long. The germline CDR1 and CDR2 sequences are MGHRA and YSYEKL. The V end was cut by 2 bases, the J end by 8 bases, with 21 bases between. The CDR3 region is CASSQPGRGDEPEAFF. CDR3 DNA: TGCGCCAGCAGCCAACCGGGAAGGGGAGATGAACCCGAAGCTTTCTTT.

This clone appeared a few times. This chain joins TRBV29-1 and TRBJ2-5; the match to TRBD2 covers 7 bases. This CDR3 is built from 14 residues. With 1 base clipped from V and 2 bases from J, the junction kept 4 bases outside the gene matches. In germline, CDR1 is SQVTM, CDR2 ANQGSEA. The CDR3 DNA sequence: TGCAGCGTTGAAGGGCTAGCGGATCAAGAGACCCAGTACTTC. This sequence encodes CSVEGLADQETQYF.

The chain is built from TRBV7-9 and TRBJ2-3, with D maybe TRBD2 (6 bases). The V end lost 3 bases, the J end lost 1 base, and 17 bases lay between the germline ends. The CDR3 consists of 17 residues. The germline V gene encodes CDR1 SEHNR and CDR2 FQNEAQ (reference sequence). In nucleotides, the CDR3 is TGTGCCAGCAGCTTTCTCACTTCCGGGGGACGCACAGATACGCAGTATTTT. Amino acid sequence: CASSFLTSGGRTDTQYF.

The chain employs TRBV27 and TRBJ1-1, with D possibly TRBD1 on 6 matching bases. This CDR3 contains 13 residues. Germline CDR1 reads MNHEY; CDR2 reads SMNVEV (reference sequence). With 5 bases removed from V and 4 bases from J, the gap between germline ends came to 11 bases. The chain's CDR3 is CASSPRGATEAFF. The CDR3 coding sequence is TGTGCCAGCAGTCCCCGGGGGGCCACTGAAGCTTTCTTT.

This clone has only one observation. The chain is built from TRBV5-1 and TRBJ1-5, with D unresolved. This CDR3 has 13 residues. Per germline, CDR1 SGHRS and CDR2 YFSETQ. With 0 bases removed from V and 7 bases from J, the gap between germline ends came to 8 bases. The CDR3 coding sequence is TGCGCCAGCAGCTTGGAGGTCGGGCAGCCCCAGCATTTT. Protein: CASSLEVGQPQHF.

The rearrangement links TRBV5-6 to TRBJ2-3, with a possible D match to TRBD2 (5 bases). CDR1 and CDR2 (germline): SGHDT, YYEEEE. The CDR3 contains 15 residues. The germline V and J ends were trimmed by 4 bases and 1 base, with 13 bases remaining between them. CDR3 region: CASSTVRDGTDTQYF. The CDR3 nucleotides read TGTGCCAGCAGCACAGTCCGGGATGGCACAGATACGCAGTATTTT.

The gene calls are TRBV4-2 and TRBJ2-7; possible D gene TRBD1, 6 bases. The CDR3 is 14 amino acids. V lost 1 base, J lost 0 bases, and 7 bases lay in between. CDR1 and CDR2 (germline): LGHNA, YNFKEQ. The CDR3 DNA reads TGTGCCAGCAGCCAAGGGGACAACTCCTACGAGCAGTACTTC. The encoded protein is CASSQGDNSYEQYF.

This chain uses TRBV2 with TRBJ1-1; D perhaps matches TRBD1 (6 bases). The CDR3 is made up of 12 amino acids. Deletions cut 8 bases from V and 1 base from J, with 8 bases between. Germline lookup yields CDR1 SNHLY and CDR2 FYNNEI. For the CDR3, the DNA is TGTGCCAGCCTGACAGGGAACACTGAAGCTTTCTTT. Its protein product is CASLTGNTEAFF.

This clone has a handful of counts. The chain combines TRBV7-8 with TRBJ2-6, with D tentatively TRBD1 (6 bases). Germline-derived CDR1 and CDR2 are SGHVS and FQNEAQ. Trimming removed 8 bases from V and 0 bases from J, with 8 bases in between. CDR3 length: 14 amino acids. CDR3: CASRRGSGANVLTF. CDR3 DNA sequence: TGTGCCAGCCGCAGGGGCTCTGGGGCCAACGTCCTGACTTTC.

The chain is built from TRBV4-1 and TRBJ1-2; D not certain. The CDR3 contains 16 residues. CDR1 is MGHRA and CDR2 is YSYEKL in the germline V gene. V shed 0 bases and J shed 4 bases, with 15 bases lying between them. The CDR3 sequence is CASSQDLEGWGYGYTF. CDR3 in DNA: TGCGCCAGCAGCCAAGATCTGGAAGGGTGGGGCTATGGCTACACCTTC.

The J gene is TRBJ2-1, the V gene TRBV7-9; D is ambiguous. This CDR3 is 13 amino acids long. V lost 1 base, J lost 9 bases, and 10 bases lay in between. Germline loops: CDR1 SEHNR, CDR2 FQNEAQ (reference sequence). The CDR3 bases are TGTGCCAGCAGCTTAGGAGTGATGGGTGAGCAGTTCTTC. It translates to CASSLGVMGEQFF.